The 8 T cell receptor beta chains below all came from one sample that was sequenced in a study of metastatic and nonmetastatic thyroid tumors. TCRdb used MiXCR to call clones anew from the PCR reads. The table lists about 15,000 clones, about 35% of them singletons. Thyroid surgery was preceded by no treatment in any patient. Sequenced sample: tumor tissue. The receptor source for this set is a male donor with papillary thyroid cancer or a benign thyroid nodule (not recorded which). Some clones in this sample may be carry-over from other donors' samples.

In this sample, this clone turned up many times. A much larger clone lies a single base off, so this may be a read error. The same CDR3 can be traced to other DNA sequences in this sample. The rearrangement uses TRBV20-1 and TRBJ2-7, with 8 bases that match TRBD1. Germline CDR1 DFQATT, CDR2 SNEGSKA (reference sequence). The CDR3 extends over 13 amino acids. CDR3 coding DNA: TGCAGTGCCCTACCGGGACAGGAGGTCGAGCAGCACTTC. It specifies CSALPGQEVEQHF.

This chain connects TRBV6-1 to TRBJ1-2, with D maybe TRBD1 (6 bases). Germline V gives CDR1 MNHNS, CDR2 SASEGT. V lost 6 bases and J lost 4, with 18 bases in between. This CDR3 is 15 amino acids long. The CDR3 loop is CASRKQTGGVYGYTF. As DNA, the CDR3 is TGTGCCAGCAGGAAGCAGACAGGAGGGGTCTATGGCTACACCTTC.

This clone was counted ten times or more. A read error may produce the germline difference seen at one junction end. Other DNA sequences in the sample encode the same CDR3. This chain links TRBV6-4 with TRBJ2-2, with D unclear. The CDR3 runs to 13 residues. CDR1 and CDR2 (germline): MRHNA, SNTAGT. The CDR3 DNA follows: TGCGCCAGCAGTTCCGAATTCACCGGGGAGCTGTTTTTT. Amino acids: CASSSEFTGELFF.

This clone has more than one count but fewer than ten. J is TRBJ2-7 and V is TRBV12-3 or TRBV12-4; a possible D gene is TRBD1 (5 bases). V lost 7 bases to trimming and J lost 5 bases, with 12 bases between them. The CDR3 totals 12 residues. This CDR3 reads CASNRFPHEQYF. In nucleotides, the CDR3 is TGTGCCAGCAACAGGTTCCCACACGAGCAGTACTTC.

This clone was seen repeatedly, ten times or more. J is TRBJ1-4 and V is TRBV14; the D gene is possibly TRBD1 (5 bases). This CDR3 spans 15 amino acids. The V and J ends lost 1 base and 13 bases respectively, with 19 bases between them. Germline CDR1 and CDR2: SGHDN and FVKESK. The CDR3 is CASSQGGLLRRRLFF. CDR3 nucleotides: TGTGCCAGCAGCCAAGGGGGACTCCTTCGGCGGAGACTGTTTTTT.

This sequence joins TRBV6-1 and TRBJ2-6; maybe TRBD1 (5 bases). The ends were cut back, 3 bases at V and 2 bases at J, with 11 bases in the middle. CDR3 size: 16 residues. Germline V lookup: CDR1 MNHNS, CDR2 SASEGT. CDR3 region: CASSDHQGTGANVLTF. CDR3 in DNA: TGTGCCAGCAGTGATCATCAGGGTACTGGGGCCAACGTCCTGACTTTC.

This clone was detected ten times or more. This rearrangement joins TRBV7-2 to TRBJ1-5; TRBD1 might be the D (5 bases). V gave up 5 bases and J gave up 2 bases, with 10 bases separating them. This CDR3 comprises 14 residues. Germline CDR1 is SGHTA and CDR2 is FQGNSA. The CDR3 loop reads CASSPGGGNQPQHF. CDR3 sequence (DNA): TGTGCCAGCAGCCCCGGGGGGGGCAATCAGCCCCAGCATTTT.

This clone was detected many times. Given a much more abundant clone one base away, this may be a read error. The rearrangement links TRBV27 to TRBJ1-1, with unresolved D. CDR3 size: 14 residues. CDR1 and CDR2 from the germline V gene are MNHEY and SMNVEV (reference sequence). The V and J ends lost 7 bases and 6 bases respectively, with 18 bases between them. CDR3 residues: CASKLGIPNAEAFF. CDR3 coding DNA: TGTGCCAGCAAATTGGGGATCCCTAACGCTGAAGCTTTCTTT.